Included here is one T cell receptor (beta chain) sequence, with context. The target of this receptor is not known. No base-level quality is on record; no much larger clone is a single base apart. These data originate in a study of blood T cell repertoires in COVID-19 (dated by TCRdb to the early 2020s). Some background on the complete study: Samples covering the acute and convalescent phases of COVID-19 were provided by collaborators in the United States, Italy and Spain. The repertoires were released in a freely available public database intended as a resource for research on the immune response to SARS-CoV-2. Deeply sampled blood TCRbeta repertoires from subjects exposed to, actively infected with, or recovered from COVID-19 were included in the dataset. The material from the prospective study consisted of cDNA or gDNA derived from T cells, B-cell-depleted T cells, or PBMCs. The samples were drawn from the first 160 participants of the ongoing ImmuneRACE study and from 950 to 1,500 subjects provided by 6 global collaborators. Where HLA class I and class II types were available, the types were taken from metadata supplied by the sample provider, not from assay-based typing. The sample metadata nearly always contained a de-identified subject ID, COVID-19 status, age in years and sex.

The CDR3, from cysteine to phenylalanine, totals 15 residues. Left in the record is the CDR3 DNA by itself, 45 bases read in frame from the first base. CDR1 SEHNR and CDR2 FQNEAQ were looked up in the germline V gene (reference sequence). V gives up 5 bases and J gives up 4 bases, and the segment between their germline ends measures 14 bases. In the prospective study, participants were about 18 to 89 years old, resided in around 25 geographic areas of the United States, and were enrolled through a virtual design. In the prospective study, cohorts were assigned on the basis of participant-reported clinical history obtained from a screening survey and a study questionnaire. Each participant in the prospective study had whole blood, serum and a nasopharyngeal or oropharyngeal swab collected by mobile phlebotomists. Over a roughly two-month period, participants in the prospective study had the option of providing additional blood draws and questionnaires. Before DNA extraction, prospective study blood samples were shipped either frozen or at room temperature.

General conclusions and limits of the study: How much clinical and demographic metadata was included differed by source and by participant, and the metadata was provided uncurated.

TCRbeta CDR3 regions were amplified from genomic DNA using the immunoSEQ Assay, a bias-controlled multiplex PCR. In the authors' own workflow: Nucleated cell counts per sample were estimated from amplification of reference gene primers within the assay. To quantify the absolute abundance of each unique TCRbeta CDR3 rearrangement, sequence reads were collapsed and filtered. For each sample, productive Simpson clonality was calculated by taking the square root of Simpson's diversity index across productive rearrangements. As stored in TCRdb, this immuneACCESS dataset retains in-frame rearrangements with V and J assigned. A fraction of the clones does not appear; measured against another copy, unresolved V genes explain less than half of the discrepancy, and the remainder lacks a known reason. V, J and clone size are taken as reported in that table, and D and trimming were inferred from the DNA itself. Present in this sample are 180,000 or so clones, roughly 89% of which were seen just once. Under 3% of the sample lies in the top ten.

Material for sequencing was PBMCs or T cells enriched from blood (not recorded which). The sequence derives from a woman in her forties with acute COVID-19. In this chain, TRBV7-9 is recombined with TRBJ2-2; TRBD1 is a weak D gene call, 6 bases matching. The nucleotides read TGTGCCAGCAGCCCCCCAGGGGCGCGCACCGGGGAGCTGTTTTTT. It specifies CASSPPGARTGELFF.